The T cell receptor (beta chain) described here comes from a study of T-cell reconstitution after alpha-beta-depleted transplantation in children. Germline V lookup: CDR1 SGDLS, CDR2 YYNGEE. The V gene lost 4 bases and the J gene lost 9 bases, with 17 bases spanning the gap. The CDR3 sequence is 14 residues long. This clonotype was observed many times. Its antigen is undetermined. Findings and caveats of the study: After one year, T-cell counts and TCRbeta diversity mostly came from new T cells. By about two months after transplant, alpha-beta T cells reportedly arose from several hundred graft clones that had expanded. Diversity of TCRbeta at day 60 was high in some patients, arising from surviving recipient T cells and thymic progenitors.

A TCRbeta library incorporating unique molecular identifiers was prepared. A single record per CDR3 protein comes from TCRdb applying MiXCR to the PCR reads. The sample holds 600,000 to 800,000 distinct CDR3 sequences, approximately 14% seen once. This receptor was obtained from a girl aged 2 to 9 with congenital amegakaryocytic thrombocytopenia, due to receive a stem cell transplant. This chain uses TRBV9 with TRBJ2-1; possibly TRBD1 or TRBD2 for D (6 bases each). Specimen: PBMCs, collected before TCRalphabeta/CD19-depleted stem cell transplant. DNA of the CDR3: TGTGCCAGCAGCTTGGGACCGGGGGCTATTGAGCAGTTCTTC. Protein: CASSLGPGAIEQFF.